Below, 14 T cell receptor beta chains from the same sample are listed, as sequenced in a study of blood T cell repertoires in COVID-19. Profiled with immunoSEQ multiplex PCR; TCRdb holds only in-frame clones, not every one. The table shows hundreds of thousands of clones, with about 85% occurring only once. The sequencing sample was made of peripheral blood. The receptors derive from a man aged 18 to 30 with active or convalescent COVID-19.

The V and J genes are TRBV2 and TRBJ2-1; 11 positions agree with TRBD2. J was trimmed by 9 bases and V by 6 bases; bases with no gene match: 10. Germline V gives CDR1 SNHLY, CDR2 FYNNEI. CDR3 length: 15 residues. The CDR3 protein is CASRPDSLAGGEQFF. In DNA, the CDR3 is TGTGCCAGCAGGCCGGACAGTCTAGCGGGAGGTGAGCAGTTCTTC.

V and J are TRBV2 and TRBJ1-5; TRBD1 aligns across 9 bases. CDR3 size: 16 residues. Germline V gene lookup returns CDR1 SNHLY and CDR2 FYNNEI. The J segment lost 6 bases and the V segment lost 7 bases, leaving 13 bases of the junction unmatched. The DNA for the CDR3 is TGTGCCAGCAATCACCGGGACAGGGAATCCGGTCAGCCCCAGCATTTT. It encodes CASNHRDRESGQPQHF. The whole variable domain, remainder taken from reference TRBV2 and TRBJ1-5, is EPEVTQTPSHQVTQMGQEVILRCVPISNHLYFYWYRQILGQKVEFLVSFYNNEISEKSEIFDDQFSVERPDGSNFTLKIRSTKLEDSAMYFCASNHRDRESGQPQHFGDGTRLSIL.

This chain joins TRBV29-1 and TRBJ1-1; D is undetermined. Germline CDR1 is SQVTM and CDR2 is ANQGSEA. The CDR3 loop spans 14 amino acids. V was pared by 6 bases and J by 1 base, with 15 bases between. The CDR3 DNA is TGCAGCGTGCCCCTACCGGGATCGAACACTGAAGCTTTCTTT. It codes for CSVPLPGSNTEAFF.

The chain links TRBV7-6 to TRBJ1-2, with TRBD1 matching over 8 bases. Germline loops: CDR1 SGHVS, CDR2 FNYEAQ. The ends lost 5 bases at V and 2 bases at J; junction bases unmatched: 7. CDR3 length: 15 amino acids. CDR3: CASSPGTGSNYGYTF. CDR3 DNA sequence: TGTGCCAGCAGCCCGGGGACAGGTTCCAACTATGGCTACACCTTC.

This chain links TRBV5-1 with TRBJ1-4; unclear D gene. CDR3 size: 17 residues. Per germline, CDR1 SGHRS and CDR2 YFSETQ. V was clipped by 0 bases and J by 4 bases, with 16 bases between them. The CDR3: CASSLGQVAGGNEKLFF. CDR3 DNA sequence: TGCGCCAGCAGCTTGGGGCAGGTCGCGGGCGGTAATGAAAAACTGTTTTTT.

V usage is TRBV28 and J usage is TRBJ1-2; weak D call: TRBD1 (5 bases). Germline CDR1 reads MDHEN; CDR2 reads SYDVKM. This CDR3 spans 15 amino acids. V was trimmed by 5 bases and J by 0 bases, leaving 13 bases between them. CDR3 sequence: CASSPSDIANYGYTF. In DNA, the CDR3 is TGTGCCAGCAGTCCTTCGGACATCGCTAACTATGGCTACACCTTC.

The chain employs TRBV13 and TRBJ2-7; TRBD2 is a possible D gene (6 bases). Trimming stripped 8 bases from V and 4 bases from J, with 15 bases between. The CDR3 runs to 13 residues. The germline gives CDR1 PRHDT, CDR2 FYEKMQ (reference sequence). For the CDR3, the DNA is TGTGCCAGCGCCCTGACTAGAACTTACGAGCAGTACTTC. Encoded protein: CASALTRTYEQYF. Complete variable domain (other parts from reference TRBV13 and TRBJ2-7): AAGVIQSPRHLIKEKRETATLKCYPIPRHDTVYWYQQGPGQDPQFLISFYEKMQSDKGSIPDRFSAQQFSDYHSELNMSSLELGDSALYFCASALTRTYEQYFGPGTRLTVT.

In DNA form, the CDR3 reads TGCGCCAGCAGTGACATGACTAGCGGGAGGGCCGATAGTTCCGGGGAGCTGTTTTTT. Its protein is CASSDMTSGRADSSGELFF. This chain connects TRBV10-1 to TRBJ2-2, with TRBD2 identical over 14 bases. The germline V gene has CDR1 WNHNN and CDR2 SYGVQD (reference sequence). The CDR3 is 19 amino acids. Losses at the gene ends were 3 bases for V and 6 bases for J; bases not matched to a gene: 12.

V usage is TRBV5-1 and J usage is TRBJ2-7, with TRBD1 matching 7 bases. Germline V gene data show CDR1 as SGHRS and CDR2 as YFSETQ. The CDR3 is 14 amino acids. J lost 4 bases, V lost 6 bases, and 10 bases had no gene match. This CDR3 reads CASTRTGPSYEQYF. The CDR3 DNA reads TGCGCCAGCACCCGGACAGGACCCTCGTACGAGCAGTACTTC. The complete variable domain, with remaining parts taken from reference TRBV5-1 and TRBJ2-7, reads KAGVTQTPRYLIKTRGQQVTLSCSPISGHRSVSWYQQTPGQGLQFLFEYFSETQRNKGNFPGRFSGRQFSNSRSEMNVSTLELGDSALYLCASTRTGPSYEQYFGPGTRLTVT.

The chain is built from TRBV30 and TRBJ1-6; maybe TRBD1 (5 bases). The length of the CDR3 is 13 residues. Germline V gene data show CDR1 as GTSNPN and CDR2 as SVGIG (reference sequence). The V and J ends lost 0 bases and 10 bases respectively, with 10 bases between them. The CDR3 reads CAWSVGVGSPLHF. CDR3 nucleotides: TGTGCCTGGAGTGTAGGGGTTGGGTCACCCCTCCACTTT.

The CDR3 sequence: CASRPRGEIDQETQYF. The CDR3 DNA follows: TGCGCCAGCCGGCCGCGAGGAGAGATCGATCAAGAGACCCAGTACTTC. This chain uses TRBV5-1 with TRBJ2-5; D not certain. In germline, CDR1 is SGHRS, CDR2 YFSETQ. The CDR3 contains 16 residues. Trimming left V 7 bases short and J 2 bases short, with 21 bases between.

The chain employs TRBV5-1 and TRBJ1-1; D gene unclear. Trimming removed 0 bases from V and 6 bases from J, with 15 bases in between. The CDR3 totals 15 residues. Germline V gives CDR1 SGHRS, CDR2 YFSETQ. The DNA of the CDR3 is TGCGCCAGCAGCTTGGAGGCACGCTCGGGTTCTGAAGCTTTCTTT. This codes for CASSLEARSGSEAFF.

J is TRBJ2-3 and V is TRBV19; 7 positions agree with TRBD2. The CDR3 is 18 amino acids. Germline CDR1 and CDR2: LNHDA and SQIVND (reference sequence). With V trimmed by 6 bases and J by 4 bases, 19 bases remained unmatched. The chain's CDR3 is CASSLPPKLAGESDTQYF. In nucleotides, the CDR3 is TGTGCCAGTAGCCTCCCCCCGAAATTGGCGGGAGAGTCAGATACGCAGTATTTT.

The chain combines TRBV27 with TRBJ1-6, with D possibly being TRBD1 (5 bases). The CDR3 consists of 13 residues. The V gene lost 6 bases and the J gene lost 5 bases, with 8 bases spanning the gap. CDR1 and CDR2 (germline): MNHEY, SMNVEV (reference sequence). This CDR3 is CASRQVNNSPLHF. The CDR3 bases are TGTGCCAGCAGACAGGTTAATAATTCACCCCTCCACTTT.